This TCR beta chain was observed in a study of CD8+ T cells in alopecia areata. Turning to the study itself: Each day, treated patients took oral tofacitinib twice, at 5 to 10 mg per dose.

Sample treatment: oral pan-JAK inhibitor, 5-10 mg twice daily. Sequencing templates came from extracted RNA that was reverse transcribed into cDNA. Clones were sequenced by immunoSEQ multiplex PCR, and TCRdb holds only the in-frame ones, with some missing. The sample yields 200,000 or so clones, roughly 60% seen once. Findings and caveats of the study: Compared with normal scalp, lesional scalp had higher clonality and more expanded CD8+ clones. Tissue-resident alphabeta T cells belonging to normal skin likewise get sequenced within scalp specimens. Expanded CD8+ clones among the top 100, as well as scalp clonality, were significantly decreased by tofacitinib.

Remarks on this clone: Its antigen is still unknown.

The input for sequencing was CD4+ T cells sorted from blood, taken at week 24, from a patient treated with tofacitinib. The sequence derives from a human donor with alopecia areata.

CDR3 residues: CASSLAGYGYTF. The CDR3, as DNA: TGTGCCAGCAGTTTGGCAGGCTATGGCTACACCTTC. The V and J genes are TRBV28 and TRBJ1-2, with no clear D. The germline V gene has CDR1 MDHEN and CDR2 SYDVKM. V lost 3 bases and J lost 4, with 6 bases in between. The CDR3 is 12 residues long.